The 19 T cell receptor beta chains below all came from one sample that was sequenced in a study of glioma-infiltrating T cells after dendritic cell vaccination. Clones were read by immunoSEQ multiplex PCR, and TCRdb kept only the in-frame ones, dropping some. The sample includes tens of thousands of clones, about 80% of them seen just once. The sample here was blood, taken before dendritic cell vaccination. These receptor sequences come from a human donor with glioblastoma.

V and J are TRBV6-5 and TRBJ1-3; no firm D call. The CDR3 is 13 residues long. From germline, CDR1 is MNHEY and CDR2 SVGAGI. V lost 5 bases, J lost 4 bases, and 9 bases lay in between. The CDR3 sequence: CASSPWEGNTIYF. In nucleotides, the CDR3 is TGTGCCAGCAGTCCCTGGGAGGGAAACACCATATATTTT.

This sequence joins TRBV6-1 and TRBJ2-1; 8 bases agree with TRBD1. The CDR3 totals 15 residues. J was trimmed by 8 bases and V by 6 bases; bases with no gene match: 12. Germline V lookup: CDR1 MNHNS, CDR2 SASEGT. CDR3 bases: TGTGCCAGCAGCCCCCGGCAGGGGGCCCACGATGAGCAGTTCTTC. As protein: CASSPRQGAHDEQFF.

This rearrangement joins TRBV10-2 to TRBJ1-5, with 7 bases identical to TRBD1. The CDR3 is 16 residues long. Germline CDR1 reads WSHSY; CDR2 reads SAAADI. After removal of 6 bases from V and 2 bases from J, the junction contained 10 bases not matched to a gene. CDR3 bases: TGCGCCAGCAGCGTTACAGGGGTCGGGGGCAATCAGCCCCAGCATTTT. Its translation: CASSVTGVGGNQPQHF.

The rearrangement joins TRBV19 to TRBJ1-1; a weak D match, TRBD1 (6 bases). The V and J ends lost 3 bases and 3 bases respectively, with 20 bases between them. The CDR3 loop spans 17 amino acids. Looked up from germline, CDR1 is LNHDA and CDR2 is SQIVND (reference sequence). The DNA of the CDR3 is TGTGCCAGTAGTATTGTCAGGGGCGAGACGAGGGACACTGAAGCTTTCTTT. Amino acid sequence: CASSIVRGETRDTEAFF.

V is TRBV7-2 and J is TRBJ2-2; TRBD1 might be the D (5 bases). The CDR3 is 13 residues long. V was pared by 1 base and J by 7 bases, with 7 bases between. The germline CDR1 and CDR2 sequences are SGHTA and FQGNSA. The CDR3 is CASSLGQGGELFF. The CDR3 DNA reads TGTGCCAGCAGCTTAGGTCAGGGCGGGGAGCTGTTTTTT.

This clone was found once. This rearrangement joins TRBV23-1 to TRBJ2-1; 8 bases agree with TRBD2. TRBV23-1 is assigned to the ORF class and has an uncertain function. V was pared by 3 bases and J by 0 bases, with 19 bases of the junction left unmatched. The CDR3 loop spans 21 amino acids. The DNA for the CDR3 is TGCGCCAGCAGTCAGACCCCCGAAGGGCTAGCGGGCACTCGCTCCTACAATGAGCAGTTCTTC. Protein: CASSQTPEGLAGTRSYNEQFF.

V usage is TRBV9 and J usage is TRBJ2-3; D might be TRBD1 (5 bases). Between the trimmed V and J ends, which lost 0 bases and 1 base, there was a span of 12 bases. This CDR3 has 16 residues. From germline, CDR1 is SGDLS and CDR2 YYNGEE. The CDR3 region is CASSVEGGARTDTQYF. Written as DNA, the CDR3 is TGTGCCAGCAGCGTAGAGGGTGGGGCACGCACAGATACGCAGTATTTT. The entire variable domain, with the rest obtained from reference TRBV9 and TRBJ2-3, is as follows: DSGVTQTPKHLITATGQRVTLRCSPRSGDLSVYWYQQSLDQGLQFLIQYYNGEERAKGNILERFSAQQFPDLHSELNLSSLELGDSALYFCASSVEGGARTDTQYFGPGTRLTVL.

The chain recombines TRBV5-1 with TRBJ2-1; 10 positions match TRBD2. The CDR3 sequence is 14 residues long. Germline V gives CDR1 SGHRS, CDR2 YFSETQ. With 0 bases clipped from V and 8 bases from J, the junction kept 2 bases outside the gene matches. The CDR3 is CASSLGTSGYEQFF. DNA for the CDR3: TGCGCCAGCAGCTTGGGGACTAGCGGTTATGAGCAGTTCTTC.

CDR3 DNA: TGTGCCAGCAGTTTAGCGGGGGGGGAAGGAGATGAGCAGTTCTTC. This gives the protein CASSLAGGEGDEQFF. The rearrangement uses TRBV2 and TRBJ2-1, with 11 bases matching TRBD2. Germline CDR1 reads SNHLY; CDR2 reads FYNNEI. V trimming: 5 bases; J trimming: 8 bases; junction bases outside the gene matches: 8. The CDR3 extends over 15 amino acids.

This chain joins TRBV11-2 and TRBJ1-1, with D perhaps TRBD1 (5 bases). This CDR3 region has 15 residues. The germline V gene encodes CDR1 SGHAT and CDR2 FQNNGV. The V end lost 7 bases, the J end lost 6 bases, and 21 bases lay between the germline ends. The CDR3, as DNA: TGTGCCAGCATCCCCGGAATTCAGGGAACCCCTGAAGCTTTCTTT. The encoded protein is CASIPGIQGTPEAFF.

This clone appeared once. J is TRBJ1-2 and V is TRBV7-9; D is ambiguous. The V and J ends lost 3 bases and 6 bases respectively, with 8 bases between them. There are 12 residues in the CDR3. The germline V gene has CDR1 SEHNR and CDR2 FQNEAQ (reference sequence). The CDR3: CASSFGPNGYTF. The CDR3, as DNA: TGTGCCAGCAGCTTCGGTCCAAATGGCTACACCTTC.

This clone was seen only once. The genes are TRBV9 and TRBJ1-2; TRBD1 matches 8 bases. V shed 0 bases and J 1 base; nucleotides not matched to a gene: 11. Germline V gene data show CDR1 as SGDLS and CDR2 as YYNGEE. The CDR3 is 18 residues long. CDR3: CASSVAVQGANLNYGYTF. The CDR3 DNA follows: TGTGCCAGCAGCGTAGCAGTCCAGGGGGCAAATCTTAACTATGGCTACACCTTC.

The gene calls are TRBV7-9 and TRBJ2-1; TRBD2 aligns across 9 bases. Germline CDR1 is SEHNR and CDR2 is FQNEAQ (reference sequence). CDR3 length: 16 residues. The ends lost 5 bases at V and 12 bases at J; junction bases unmatched: 17. CDR3 in DNA: TGTGCCAGCAGCCCGCGACTAGCGGCTTTACCTTCGGCGCAGTTCTTC. Amino acids: CASSPRLAALPSAQFF.

This rearrangement joins TRBV6-5 to TRBJ2-7; TRBD1 might be the D (5 bases). Per germline, CDR1 MNHEY and CDR2 SVGAGI. CDR3 length: 15 amino acids. V was cut by 2 bases and J by 3 bases, with 14 bases left in between. The CDR3 spells CASSYGAGLFYEQYF. The CDR3 nucleotides read TGTGCCAGCAGTTACGGGGCAGGTCTGTTCTACGAGCAGTACTTC.

This rearrangement joins TRBV6-1 to TRBJ2-7, with 12 bases matching TRBD2. The V segment lost 3 bases and the J segment 2 bases; nucleotides outside the gene matches: 5. This CDR3 comprises 16 residues. Germline lookup yields CDR1 MNHNS and CDR2 SASEGT. The CDR3: CASSESLAGGPYEQYV. CDR3 DNA sequence: TGTGCCAGCAGTGAGTCGCTAGCGGGAGGGCCCTACGAGCAGTACGTC.

This chain connects TRBV19 to TRBJ2-7; weak D call: TRBD2 (6 bases). The CDR3 is 14 amino acids. Germline V lookup: CDR1 LNHDA, CDR2 SQIVND (reference sequence). Between the trimmed V and J ends, which lost 1 base and 6 bases, there was a span of 13 bases. The CDR3 coding sequence is TGTGCCAGTAGTATAGCCGGCGGGACCGGCGAGCAGTACTTC. This codes for CASSIAGGTGEQYF.

The rearrangement uses TRBV28 and TRBJ2-7; D possibly uses TRBD1 or TRBD2 (5 bases each). CDR1 is MDHEN, CDR2 SYDVKM, per germline. Trimming pared 5 bases from V and 7 bases from J, leaving 12 bases between. This CDR3 comprises 12 residues. CDR3 residues: CASSVPWGEQYV. The CDR3, as DNA: TGTGCCAGCAGTGTGCCCTGGGGGGAGCAGTACGTC.

This chain links TRBV9 with TRBJ2-3; possible D gene TRBD2, 5 bases. The CDR3 loop spans 16 amino acids. V lost 2 bases and J lost 0, with 13 bases in between. Looked up from germline, CDR1 is SGDLS and CDR2 is YYNGEE. The CDR3 region has the DNA TGTGCCAGCAGCGTGAGAGCGGAAACCAGCACAGATACGCAGTATTTT. Protein: CASSVRAETSTDTQYF.

In its sample, this clone was seen a few times. The V call is TRBV19, the J call TRBJ2-7; D might be TRBD1 (6 bases). The V end lost 6 bases, the J end lost 0 bases, and 18 bases lay between the germline ends. CDR1 is LNHDA, CDR2 SQIVND, per germline (reference sequence). This CDR3 region has 16 residues. The CDR3 region has the DNA TGTGCCAGTAGCCCGGGACACCCGTTGAGCTCCTACGAGCAGTACGTC. Its translation: CASSPGHPLSSYEQYV.